The clone carrying this T cell receptor (beta chain) was found once. Its antigen remains unidentified. This entry is derived from a study of graft-versus-host responses after intestinal transplantation. General study points: Researchers found GvH clones in recipient marrow, and some showed up first in ileum or blood.

This table comes from immunoSEQ multiplex PCR, and its TCRdb copy is limited to in-frame clones, with some not included. The sample has about 88,000 clones, under 95% seen once. V was clipped by 6 bases and J by 0 bases, with 9 bases between them. The CDR3 totals 13 residues. In germline, CDR1 is SNHLY, CDR2 FYNNEI. This specimen consisted of unstimulated CD4+ T cells sorted from spleen or lymph node cells, obtained before transplant. The receptor's source is a human donor who was the organ donor for an intestinal transplant. The gene calls are TRBV2 and TRBJ2-7; D perhaps matches TRBD2 (6 bases). CDR3 coding DNA: TGTGCCAGCAGGATGACTAGCTCCTACGAGCAGTACTTC. It translates to CASRMTSSYEQYF.